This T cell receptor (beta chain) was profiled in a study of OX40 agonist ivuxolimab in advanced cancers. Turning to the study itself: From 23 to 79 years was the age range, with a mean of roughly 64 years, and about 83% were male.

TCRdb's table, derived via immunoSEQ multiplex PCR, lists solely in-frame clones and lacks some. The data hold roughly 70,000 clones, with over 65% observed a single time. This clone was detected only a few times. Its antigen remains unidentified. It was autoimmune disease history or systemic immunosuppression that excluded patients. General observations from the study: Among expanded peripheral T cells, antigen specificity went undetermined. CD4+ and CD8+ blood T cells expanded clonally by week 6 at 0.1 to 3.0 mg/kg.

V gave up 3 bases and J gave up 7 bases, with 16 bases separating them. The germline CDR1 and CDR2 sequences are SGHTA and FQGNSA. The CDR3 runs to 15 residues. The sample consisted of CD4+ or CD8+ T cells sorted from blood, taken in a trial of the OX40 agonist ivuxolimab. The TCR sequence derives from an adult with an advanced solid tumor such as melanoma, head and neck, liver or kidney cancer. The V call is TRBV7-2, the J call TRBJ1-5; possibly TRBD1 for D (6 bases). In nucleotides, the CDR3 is TGTGCCAGCAGCTTCGCTAGGGGGGCGGGCCAGCCCCAGCATTTT. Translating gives CASSFARGAGQPQHF. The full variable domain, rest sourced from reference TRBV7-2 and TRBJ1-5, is GAGVSQSPSNKVTEKGKDVELRCDPISGHTALYWYRQSLGQGLEFLIYFQGNSAPDKSGLPSDRFSAERTGGSVSTLTIQRTQQEDSAVYLCASSFARGAGQPQHFGDGTRLSIL.